The present T cell receptor (beta chain) was sequenced within a study of technical replicates of blood from a few donors. Trimming took off 4 bases at V and 4 bases at J, with 17 bases between the two ends. The CDR3 loop spans 15 amino acids. Germline V CDR1 and CDR2: KGHSH, LQKENI. The protocol was immunoSEQ multiplex PCR, while the TCRdb copy is restricted to in-frame clones and leaves out a portion. The table has 75,000 to 100,000 clones, about 93% seen once. The sequenced sample consisted of T cells isolated from PBMCs. The receptor was isolated from a human donor in good health. The chain is built from TRBV18 and TRBJ2-7; D may be TRBD2 (6 bases). The CDR3 sequence is CASSQILTRAYEQYF. The CDR3 DNA reads as TGTGCCAGCTCACAGATATTGACTAGGGCGTACGAGCAGTACTTC.